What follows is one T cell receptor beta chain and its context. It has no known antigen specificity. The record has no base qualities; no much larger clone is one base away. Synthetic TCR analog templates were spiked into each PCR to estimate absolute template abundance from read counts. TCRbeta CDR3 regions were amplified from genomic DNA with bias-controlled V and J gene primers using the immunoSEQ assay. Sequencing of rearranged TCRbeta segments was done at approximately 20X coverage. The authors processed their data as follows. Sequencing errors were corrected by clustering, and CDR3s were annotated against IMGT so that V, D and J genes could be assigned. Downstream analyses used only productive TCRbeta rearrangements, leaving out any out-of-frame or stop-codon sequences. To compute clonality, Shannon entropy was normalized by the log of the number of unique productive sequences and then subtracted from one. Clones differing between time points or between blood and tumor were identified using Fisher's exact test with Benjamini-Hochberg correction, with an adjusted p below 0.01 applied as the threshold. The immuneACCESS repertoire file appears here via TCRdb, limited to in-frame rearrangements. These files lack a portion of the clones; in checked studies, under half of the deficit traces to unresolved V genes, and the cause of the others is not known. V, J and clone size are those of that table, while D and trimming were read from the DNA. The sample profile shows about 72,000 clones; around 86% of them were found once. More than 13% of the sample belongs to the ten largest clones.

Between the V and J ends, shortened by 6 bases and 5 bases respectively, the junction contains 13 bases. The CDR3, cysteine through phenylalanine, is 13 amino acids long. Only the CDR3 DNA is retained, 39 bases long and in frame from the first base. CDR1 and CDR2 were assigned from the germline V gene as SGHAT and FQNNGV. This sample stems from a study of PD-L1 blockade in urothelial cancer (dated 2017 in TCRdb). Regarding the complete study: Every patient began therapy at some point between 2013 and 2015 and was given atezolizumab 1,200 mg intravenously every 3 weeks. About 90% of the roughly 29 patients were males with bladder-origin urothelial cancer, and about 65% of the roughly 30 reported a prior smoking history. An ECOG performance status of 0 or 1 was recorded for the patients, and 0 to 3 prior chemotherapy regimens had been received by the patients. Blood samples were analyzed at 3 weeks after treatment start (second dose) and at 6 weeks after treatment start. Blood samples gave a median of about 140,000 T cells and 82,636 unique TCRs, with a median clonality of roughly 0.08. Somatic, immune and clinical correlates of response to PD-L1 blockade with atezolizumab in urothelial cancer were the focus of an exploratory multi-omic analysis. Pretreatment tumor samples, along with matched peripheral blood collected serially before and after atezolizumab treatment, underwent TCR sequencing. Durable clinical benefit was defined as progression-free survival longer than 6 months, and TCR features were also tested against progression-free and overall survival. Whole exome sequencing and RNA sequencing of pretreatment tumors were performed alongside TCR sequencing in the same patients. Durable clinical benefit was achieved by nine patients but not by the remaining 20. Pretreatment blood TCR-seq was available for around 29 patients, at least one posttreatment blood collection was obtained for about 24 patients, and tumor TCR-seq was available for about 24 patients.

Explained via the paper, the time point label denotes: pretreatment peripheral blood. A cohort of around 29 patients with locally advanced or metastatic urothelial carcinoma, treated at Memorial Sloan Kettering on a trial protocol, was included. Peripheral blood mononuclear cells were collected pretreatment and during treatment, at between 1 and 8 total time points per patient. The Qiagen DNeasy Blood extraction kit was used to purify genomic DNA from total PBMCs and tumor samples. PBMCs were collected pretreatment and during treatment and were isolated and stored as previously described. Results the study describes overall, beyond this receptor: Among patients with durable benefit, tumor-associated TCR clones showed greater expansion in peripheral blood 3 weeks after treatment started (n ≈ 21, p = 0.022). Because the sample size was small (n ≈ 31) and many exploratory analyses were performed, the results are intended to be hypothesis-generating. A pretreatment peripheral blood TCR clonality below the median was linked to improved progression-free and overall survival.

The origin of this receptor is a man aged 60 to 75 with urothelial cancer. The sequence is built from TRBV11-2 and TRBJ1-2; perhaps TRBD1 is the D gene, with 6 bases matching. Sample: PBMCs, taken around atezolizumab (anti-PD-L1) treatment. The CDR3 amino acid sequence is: CASSYTGSYGYTF. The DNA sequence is TGTGCCAGCAGTTATACAGGGAGTTATGGCTACACCTTC. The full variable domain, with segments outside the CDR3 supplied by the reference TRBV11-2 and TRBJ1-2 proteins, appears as EAGVAQSPRYKIIEKRQSVAFWCNPISGHATLYWYQQILGQGPKLLIQFQNNGVVDDSQLPKDRFSAERLKGVDSTLKIQPAKLEDSAVYLCASSYTGSYGYTFGSGTRLTVV.